This entry lists 3 T cell receptor beta chains sequenced from one sample in a study of blood T cell repertoires in COVID-19. Generated by immunoSEQ multiplex PCR, the TCRdb table keeps only in-frame clones and is missing some. The sample contains about 28,000 clones, 81% of which appear only once. The specimen was peripheral blood. The source of these receptors is a woman aged 55-69 years with acute or convalescent COVID-19.

This clone is a singleton in its sample. The CDR3 coding sequence is TGTGCCAGCAGCTTGGCCATTGGAGCGCAGTATTTT. Translation: CASSLAIGAQYF. The chain has TRBV5-5 and TRBJ2-3, with D uncertain. This CDR3 contains 12 residues. Germline V gene sequence: CDR1 SGHKS, CDR2 YYEKEE (reference sequence). V gave up 0 bases and J gave up 10 bases, with 9 bases separating them.

Only a few counts were recorded for this clone. J is TRBJ2-1 and V is TRBV9, with unresolved D. Germline CDR1 SGDLS, CDR2 YYNGEE. V lost 0 bases and J lost 0, with 13 bases in between. The CDR3 totals 17 residues. The CDR3, as DNA: TGTGCCAGCAGCGTAGCCATCGCGAGCGCCTCCTACAATGAGCAGTTCTTC. Amino acid sequence: CASSVAIASASYNEQFF.

This clone occurred a few times. The chain couples TRBV28 to TRBJ1-3, with 10 bases lining up with TRBD1. Trimming removed 5 bases from V and 8 bases from J; junction bases left unmatched: 6. Germline assignment: CDR1 MDHEN and CDR2 SYDVKM. CDR3 length: 14 residues. CDR3: CASSPGQGGHTIYF. The CDR3 DNA is TGTGCCAGCAGTCCCGGACAGGGGGGACACACCATATATTTT.